The 31 T cell receptor beta chains below were found in one sample sequenced in a study of cytomegalovirus exposure and HLA in healthy donors. Both 60 Vbeta primers and 13 Jbeta primers went into the PCR. Sequencing was performed with immunoSEQ multiplex PCR; in TCRdb, only in-frame clones are kept and a portion is missing. Among roughly 88,000 clones listed, more than 75% were seen once. The sequencing sample was made of PBMCs. Receptors were obtained from a man under 40 in good health and CMV-seropositive.

There are a few counts of this clone. The V call is TRBV19, the J call TRBJ2-1, with TRBD1 matching over 9 bases. From germline, CDR1 is LNHDA and CDR2 SQIVND (reference sequence). V was clipped by 5 bases and J by 8 bases; unmatched bases: 4. The CDR3 runs to 13 residues. CDR3 sequence (DNA): TGTGCCAGTAGTCGCGACAGGGGGGATGAGCAGTTCTTC. Its translation is CASSRDRGDEQFF.

The chain uses TRBV6-5 and TRBJ2-7; 7 positions agree with TRBD1. This CDR3 comprises 15 residues. Germline CDR1 and CDR2: MNHEY and SVGAGI. V shed 2 bases and J 1 base; nucleotides not matched to a gene: 5. The CDR3 sequence is CASSYSRDRSYEQYF. CDR3 in DNA: TGTGCCAGCAGTTACAGTAGGGACAGATCCTACGAGCAGTACTTC.

This clone was seen more than once but under ten times. The V call is TRBV4-1, the J call TRBJ2-7; 7 nucleotides align to TRBD2. The length of the CDR3 is 15 residues. Per germline, CDR1 MGHRA and CDR2 YSYEKL. Losses at the gene ends were 3 bases for V and 3 bases for J; bases not matched to a gene: 8. The CDR3 here is CASSQGRGSDYEQYF. The DNA of the CDR3 is TGCGCCAGCAGCCAGGGGAGGGGTTCGGACTACGAGCAGTACTTC.

CDR3 nucleotide sequence: TGTGCCAGTAGAGGGGCAGCTTATAATTCACCCCTCCACTTT. Translated, it gives CASRGAAYNSPLHF. The chain carries TRBV19 and TRBJ1-6; tentative D call: TRBD1 (5 bases). The length of the CDR3 is 14 residues. Trimming stripped 6 bases from V and 4 bases from J, with 10 bases between. The germline V gene has CDR1 LNHDA and CDR2 SQIVND (reference sequence). Filled out from reference TRBV19 and TRBJ1-6, the complete variable domain reads DGGITQSPKYLFRKEGQNVTLSCEQNLNHDAMYWYRQDPGQGLRLIYYSQIVNDFQKGDIAEGYSVSREKKESFPLTVTSAQKNPTAFYLCASRGAAYNSPLHFGNGTRLTVT.

Only a few counts were recorded for this clone. J is TRBJ2-7 and V is TRBV15; perhaps TRBD1 as D (6 bases). Germline CDR1 is LNHNV and CDR2 is YYDKDF (reference sequence). The CDR3 runs 13 residues. V was trimmed by 2 bases and J by 1 base, leaving 6 bases between them. CDR3 loop: CATSRQGSYEQYF. The DNA for the CDR3 is TGTGCCACCAGCAGACAGGGGTCCTACGAGCAGTACTTC.

J is TRBJ2-1 and V is TRBV4-1; 7 bases align to TRBD2. J lost 6 bases, V lost 0 bases, and 8 bases had no gene match. CDR1 and CDR2 (germline): MGHRA, YSYEKL. The CDR3 is 16 amino acids. The CDR3 sequence: CASSQEPGGRVNEQFF. CDR3 bases: TGCGCCAGCAGCCAAGAACCGGGAGGACGTGTCAATGAGCAGTTCTTC.

The DNA for the CDR3 is TGTGCCAGGGACTTGAACTCTGGAAACACCATATATTTT. Translating gives CARDLNSGNTIYF. V and J are TRBV6-1 and TRBJ1-3; no definite D call. Trimming pared 9 bases from V and 0 bases from J, leaving 9 bases between. CDR1 MNHNS and CDR2 SASEGT come from the germline V gene. This CDR3 region has 13 residues.

The V gene is TRBV5-6, the J gene TRBJ2-7; 8 bases map to TRBD2. Unmatched junction bases numbered 15, after V lost 0 bases and J lost 7 bases. The CDR3 has 17 amino acids. The V gene's germline CDR1 is SGHDT and CDR2 YYEEEE. DNA of the CDR3: TGTGCCAGCAGCTTGGGAGCCACTAGCGGTGAACGGGGTGAGCAGTACTTC. Amino acid sequence: CASSLGATSGERGEQYF.

The V and J genes are TRBV19 and TRBJ1-1, with D possibly being TRBD1 (5 bases). The V and J ends lost 3 bases and 8 bases respectively, with 13 bases between them. CDR1 and CDR2 from the germline V gene are LNHDA and SQIVND (reference sequence). CDR3 size: 13 residues. The CDR3 region has the DNA TGTGCCAGTAGTATTACGGGAGGACAAGAAGCTTTCTTT. This encodes CASSITGGQEAFF.

This chain uses TRBV28 with TRBJ1-5, with TRBD1 as a possible D gene (5 bases). Germline assignment: CDR1 MDHEN and CDR2 SYDVKM. The CDR3 has 15 residues. V lost 5 bases to trimming and J lost 5 bases, with 16 bases between them. CDR3 coding DNA: TGTGCCAGCAGTCTTCTTCGTGGGGCCCATCAGCCCCAGCATTTT. Amino acids: CASSLLRGAHQPQHF.

This clone has more than one count but fewer than ten. The chain combines TRBV7-6 with TRBJ1-1; possibly TRBD1 for D (6 bases). The germline CDR1 and CDR2 sequences are SGHVS and FNYEAQ. Trimming stripped 1 base from V and 5 bases from J, with 11 bases between. The CDR3 length is 14 residues. The CDR3 nucleotides read TGTGCCAGCAGCTTAGAAAGAAGGGGGACTGAAGCTTTCTTT. It encodes CASSLERRGTEAFF.

A word on this clone: This specimen includes other DNA sequences encoding the same CDR3. The CDR3 sequence is CASSVALTGELTEAFF. DNA for the CDR3: TGTGCCAGCAGCGTAGCCCTTACGGGGGAATTGACTGAAGCTTTCTTT. The V and J genes are TRBV9 and TRBJ1-1; D is perhaps TRBD1 (5 bases). V lost 0 bases and J 5 bases, leaving 17 bases between the germline ends. Germline V gives CDR1 SGDLS, CDR2 YYNGEE. CDR3 length: 16 residues.

The chain joins TRBV5-3 to TRBJ2-1; 8 bases align to TRBD1. TRBV5-3 is an ORF for which the function is uncertain. The CDR3 runs 16 residues. V lost 4 bases to trimming and J lost 1 base; unmatched junction nucleotides: 7. The CDR3 DNA reads TGTGCCAGAAGCGTGCGCGACAGGGGATCCTACAATGAGCAGTTCTTC. This codes for CARSVRDRGSYNEQFF.

The V gene is TRBV19, the J gene TRBJ2-1, with TRBD2 identical over 7 bases. V dropped 1 base and J dropped 1; count of bases not matched to a gene: 4. The CDR3 is made up of 16 amino acids. The germline gives CDR1 LNHDA, CDR2 SQIVND (reference sequence). For the CDR3, the DNA is TGTGCCAGTAGTATAGGTGGACTAGGGTCCTACAATGAGCAGTTCTTC. Its protein product is CASSIGGLGSYNEQFF.

CDR3 DNA: TGTGCCAGCAGTTTTAATCCGGGGGGCACTGAAGCTTTCTTT. Translation gives CASSFNPGGTEAFF. V usage is TRBV27 and J usage is TRBJ1-1; weak D call: TRBD1 (5 bases). Between the trimmed V and J ends, which lost 3 bases and 4 bases, there was a span of 12 bases. This CDR3 comprises 14 residues. The germline gives CDR1 MNHEY, CDR2 SMNVEV (reference sequence).

This clone was found a few times. CDR3 residues: CASSQVPTGGSNYGYTF. CDR3 DNA sequence: TGCGCCAGCAGCCAAGTGCCGACAGGGGGGTCTAACTATGGCTACACCTTC. The rearrangement links TRBV4-1 to TRBJ1-2, with TRBD1 identical over 9 bases. J was trimmed by 0 bases and V by 1 base; bases with no gene match: 6. This CDR3 spans 17 amino acids. Germline V gene lookup returns CDR1 MGHRA and CDR2 YSYEKL.

The rearrangement joins TRBV7-8 to TRBJ2-7; a possible D gene is TRBD2 (5 bases). The CDR3 extends over 15 amino acids. Germline V lookup: CDR1 SGHVS, CDR2 FQNEAQ. V lost 5 bases and J 3 bases, leaving 17 bases between the germline ends. CDR3 coding DNA: TGTGCCAGCAGCCCCCGGTCGGGGTCCGGCTACGAGCAGTACTTC. Translated, it gives CASSPRSGSGYEQYF.

The chain uses TRBV6-1 and TRBJ1-1; 7 bases fit TRBD1. The V segment lost 5 bases and the J segment 7 bases; nucleotides outside the gene matches: 10. The CDR3 spans 14 residues. Germline V gene lookup returns CDR1 MNHNS and CDR2 SASEGT. The CDR3 DNA reads as TGTGCCAGCAGTTTTGGGGACAGTCGGGGTGAAGCTTTCTTT. It is translated as CASSFGDSRGEAFF.

The rearrangement links TRBV7-8 to TRBJ2-1; D gene uncertain. The CDR3 loop spans 12 amino acids. V was cut by 0 bases and J by 5 bases, with 2 bases left in between. Germline CDR1 reads SGHVS; CDR2 reads FQNEAQ. The CDR3 sequence is CASSLANNEQFF. The CDR3 DNA follows: TGTGCCAGCAGCTTAGCCAACAATGAGCAGTTCTTC.

The chain carries TRBV9 and TRBJ2-1; 8 nucleotides match TRBD1. V was pared by 3 bases and J by 3 bases, with 5 bases of the junction left unmatched. CDR1 is SGDLS and CDR2 is YYNGEE in the germline V gene. The CDR3 contains 15 residues. The CDR3 DNA is TGTGCCAGCAGCGGATGGGGACAGGACTACAATGAGCAGTTCTTC. The encoded protein is CASSGWGQDYNEQFF. Combining the CDR3 with reference TRBV9 and TRBJ2-1 gives the whole variable domain DSGVTQTPKHLITATGQRVTLRCSPRSGDLSVYWYQQSLDQGLQFLIQYYNGEERAKGNILERFSAQQFPDLHSELNLSSLELGDSALYFCASSGWGQDYNEQFFGPGTRLTVL.

The chain employs TRBV27 and TRBJ2-2, with a weak D call TRBD2 (5 bases). V lost 2 bases, J lost 7 bases, and 8 bases lay in between. Germline CDR1 MNHEY, CDR2 SMNVEV (reference sequence). The CDR3 runs 13 residues. CDR3 sequence (DNA): TGTGCCAGCAGTTTAGGAGGTAGCGGGGAGCTGTTTTTT. Translating gives CASSLGGSGELFF.

This chain uses TRBV18 with TRBJ2-5, with 9 bases aligning to TRBD1. The length of the CDR3 is 14 residues. J was trimmed by 5 bases and V by 3 bases; bases with no gene match: 4. Germline V CDR1 and CDR2: KGHSH, LQKENI. Here the CDR3 DNA reads TGTGCCAGCTCACCGACAGGGGGAGTGGAGACCCAGTACTTC. As protein: CASSPTGGVETQYF. The full variable domain, its missing parts supplied by reference TRBV18 and TRBJ2-5, is NAGVMQNPRHLVRRRGQEARLRCSPMKGHSHVYWYRQLPEEGLKFMVYLQKENIIDESGMPKERFSAEFPKEGPSILRIQQVVRGDSAAYFCASSPTGGVETQYFGPGTRLLVL.

CDR3 DNA: TGTGCCAGCAGTTTAACACAGGGGGGACTACTAAGTGGCTACACCTTC. It yields the protein CASSLTQGGLLSGYTF. This sequence joins TRBV28 and TRBJ1-2; TRBD1 matches at 8 bases. CDR1 and CDR2 (germline): MDHEN, SYDVKM. After removal of 2 bases from V and 7 bases from J, the junction contained 12 bases not matched to a gene. This CDR3 spans 16 amino acids.

CDR3 sequence (DNA): TGCGCCAGCAGCCAGCGCCTAACCGGGACAGGCTCTGTCTACGTCAGTCAGCCCCAGCATTTT. This translates into CASSQRLTGTGSVYVSQPQHF. V is TRBV4-1 and J is TRBJ1-5, with 8 bases matching TRBD1. The CDR3 covers 21 residues. Germline V gene lookup returns CDR1 MGHRA and CDR2 YSYEKL. J was trimmed by 6 bases and V by 3 bases; bases with no gene match: 25.

The gene calls are TRBV5-4 and TRBJ1-6; D may be TRBD1 (6 bases). The ends were cut back, 0 bases at V and 7 bases at J, with 23 bases in the middle. CDR3 size: 19 residues. Germline V CDR1 and CDR2: SGHNT, YYREEE (reference sequence). CDR3 protein: CASSLGGGANLRLNSPLHF. The CDR3 nucleotides read TGTGCCAGCAGCTTGGGCGGGGGCGCGAACCTACGATTGAATTCACCCCTCCACTTT. Drawing the rest from reference TRBV5-4 and TRBJ1-6, the complete variable domain is ETGVTQSPTHLIKTRGQQVTLRCSSQSGHNTVSWYQQALGQGPQFIFQYYREEENGRGNFPPRFSGLQFPNYSSELNVNALELDDSALYLCASSLGGGANLRLNSPLHFGNGTRLTVT.

This clone was detected a few times. The chain employs TRBV7-2 and TRBJ2-5; 7 bases agree with TRBD2. V dropped 4 bases and J dropped 0; count of bases not matched to a gene: 8. The CDR3 totals 16 residues. The germline V gene encodes CDR1 SGHTA and CDR2 FQGNSA. The CDR3 here is CASSSRAGRDQETQYF. As DNA, the CDR3 is TGTGCCAGCAGCTCGCGGGCAGGGAGGGACCAAGAGACCCAGTACTTC. Filled out from reference TRBV7-2 and TRBJ2-5, the complete variable domain reads GAGVSQSPSNKVTEKGKDVELRCDPISGHTALYWYRQSLGQGLEFLIYFQGNSAPDKSGLPSDRFSAERTGGSVSTLTIQRTQQEDSAVYLCASSSRAGRDQETQYFGPGTRLLVL.

The chain carries TRBV7-8 and TRBJ1-4; 9 bases fit TRBD1. The V and J ends lost 3 bases and 5 bases, in that order; junction bases with no gene match: 4. The CDR3 is 15 residues long. Germline CDR1 and CDR2: SGHVS and FQNEAQ. The CDR3 region has the DNA TGTGCCAGCAGCTTCAACAGGGGGCAAAATGAAAAACTGTTTTTT. This gives the protein CASSFNRGQNEKLFF.

This clone has more than one count but fewer than ten. The junction differs from germline at one of its ends, possibly a read error. The chain recombines TRBV5-5 with TRBJ2-2; D remains ambiguous. Germline V gene lookup returns CDR1 SGHKS and CDR2 YYEKEE (reference sequence). The CDR3 extends over 15 amino acids. The DNA for the CDR3 is TGTGCCAGCAGCTTCTTATCTGCGAAGACCGGGGAGCTGTTTTTT. This translates into CASSFLSAKTGELFF.

The J gene is TRBJ2-4, the V gene TRBV6-5; D perhaps matches TRBD2 (6 bases). Looked up from germline, CDR1 is MNHEY and CDR2 is SVGAGI. V was pared by 0 bases and J by 0 bases, with 6 bases between. CDR3 length equals 15 residues. CDR3 DNA: TGTGCCAGCAGTTACTCGGAGGGAGCCAAAAACATTCAGTACTTC. This encodes CASSYSEGAKNIQYF.

The J gene is TRBJ2-7, the V gene TRBV27; the match to TRBD2 covers 10 bases. Germline V lookup: CDR1 MNHEY, CDR2 SMNVEV (reference sequence). V shed 8 bases, J shed 6 bases, and the junction held 22 bases outside the gene matches. The CDR3 has 18 amino acids. CDR3 loop: CASSLAPVGAGGRGEQYF. The CDR3 DNA reads as TGTGCCAGCTCCCTTGCCCCAGTAGGAGCGGGAGGGCGGGGCGAGCAGTACTTC.

The gene calls are TRBV7-2 and TRBJ2-2, with D maybe TRBD2 (6 bases). The CDR3 has 14 amino acids. The V gene's germline CDR1 is SGHTA and CDR2 FQGNSA. Trimming removed 5 bases at V and 4 bases at J, with 11 bases between. The CDR3 protein is CASSPGGFTGELFF. DNA for the CDR3: TGTGCCAGCAGCCCTGGAGGGTTCACCGGGGAGCTGTTTTTT.